What follows describes a single T cell receptor (beta chain). V shed 5 bases and J 7 bases; nucleotides not matched to a gene: 6. The CDR3 loop spans 13 amino acids. CDR1 is SGHVS, CDR2 FQNEAQ, per germline. The entry originates in a study of blood T cell repertoires in COVID-19. Background on the study: COVID-19 samples from acute and convalescent phases originated in the United States, Italy and Spain. In each case, the material was cDNA or gDNA derived from T cells, B-cell-depleted T cells, or PBMCs.

Under the authors' procedure: Amplification of reference gene primers provided the estimated nucleated cell counts. TCRdb keeps only in-frame clones here, not all; method: immunoSEQ multiplex PCR. The D gene and trimming were derived from the DNA, and the V and J assignments and clone size from that table. The sample includes about 260,000 clones, 80% to 90% of them seen just once. This clonotype was obtained from a man aged 25 to 40 with active or convalescent COVID-19. This chain uses TRBV7-8 with TRBJ2-7; 9 bases fit TRBD1. The specimen was peripheral blood. The CDR3 coding sequence is TGTGCCAGCAGCCCTAGACAGGGGGAAGAGCAGTACTTC. The encoded protein is CASSPRQGEEQYF.